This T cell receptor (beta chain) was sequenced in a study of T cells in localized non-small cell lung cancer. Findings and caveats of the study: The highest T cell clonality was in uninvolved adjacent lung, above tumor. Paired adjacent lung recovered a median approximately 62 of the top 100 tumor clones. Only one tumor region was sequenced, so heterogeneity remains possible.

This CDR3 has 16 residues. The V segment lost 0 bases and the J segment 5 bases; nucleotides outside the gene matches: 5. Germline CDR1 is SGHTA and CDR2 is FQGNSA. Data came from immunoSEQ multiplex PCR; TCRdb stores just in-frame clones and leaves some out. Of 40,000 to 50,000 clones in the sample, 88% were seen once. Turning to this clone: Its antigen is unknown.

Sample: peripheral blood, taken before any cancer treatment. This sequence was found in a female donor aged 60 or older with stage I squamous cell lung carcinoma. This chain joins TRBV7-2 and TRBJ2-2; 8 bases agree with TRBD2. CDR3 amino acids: CASSLAGTSRTGELFF. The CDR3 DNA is TGTGCCAGCAGCTTAGCCGGGACTAGTAGAACCGGGGAGCTGTTTTTT.